This T cell receptor beta chain is drawn from a study of cytomegalovirus exposure and HLA in healthy donors. Regarding the study as a whole: Common viral pathogens seemed to be connected with several of the most significant clusters, according to a later analysis. At a 0.05 false discovery rate, a later analysis found 16,951 TCR beta sequences to be associated with HLA alleles.

Note on this clone: The antigen is not known.

Researchers ran the PCR with 60 Vbeta and 13 Jbeta primers. Measured with immunoSEQ multiplex PCR; TCRdb has only the in-frame clones, and not every one. The sample yields under 150,000 clones, over 60% seen once. This sequence was found in a human donor in good health. Input material: PBMCs.

The DNA of the CDR3 is TGTGCCAGCAGCCATAGGACAGGTGCTAACTATGGCTACACCTTC. Amino acid sequence: CASSHRTGANYGYTF. The chain joins TRBV7-8 to TRBJ1-2; TRBD1 aligns across 7 bases. CDR1 and CDR2 from the germline V gene are SGHVS and FQNEAQ. The ends lost 5 bases at V and 0 bases at J; junction bases unmatched: 6. This CDR3 region has 15 residues.